A single sample is the source of the 21 T cell receptor beta chains below, sequenced in a study of CD8+CD57+ T cells in acquired aplastic anemia. According to the study, genomic DNA was the template for TCR beta VDJ and CDR3 profiling. A single record per CDR3 protein comes from TCRdb applying MiXCR to the reads. The sample gives 150,000 to 200,000 distinct CDR3 sequences, roughly 50% of which show up once; about 2% is in the top ten. Sequenced patients had shown CD8+CD57+ cell expansion by flow cytometry. The sequencing sample was made of sorted CD4+, CD8+, or CD8+CD57+ T cells (not recorded which) from PBMCs. The source is a human donor with aplastic anemia.

This clonotype was seen repeatedly, ten times or more. J is TRBJ1-1 and V is TRBV12-3 or TRBV12-4; 10 positions match TRBD1. This CDR3 is 16 amino acids long. J was trimmed by 4 bases and V by 5 bases; bases with no gene match: 10. This chain's CDR3 is CASSRDRGSFATEAFF. The CDR3 region has the DNA TGTGCCAGCAGTCGGGACAGGGGAAGCTTCGCCACTGAAGCTTTCTTT.

J is TRBJ2-5 and V is TRBV9, with 9 bases fitting TRBD1. CDR1 and CDR2 from the germline V gene are SGDLS and YYNGEE. The V gene end was trimmed by 3 bases and the J gene end by 5 bases; junction bases not matched to a gene: 2. This CDR3 is 13 amino acids long. This CDR3 is CASSATGGETQYF. In DNA form, the CDR3 reads TGTGCCAGCAGCGCGACAGGGGGGGAGACCCAGTACTTC.

On this clonotype itself: The conserved phenylalanine or tryptophan is not found at the CDR3 terminus, so this likely reflects a read error. The genes are TRBV12-3 or TRBV12-4 and TRBJ2-2, with D hard to call. The CDR3 totals 14 residues. Deletions cut 7 bases from V and 2 bases from J, with 11 bases between. The CDR3: CASTIVLNTGELFI. DNA of the CDR3: TGTGCCAGCACCATAGTATTAAACACCGGGGAGCTGTTTATT.

The CDR3 sequence is CATSDGTGVYGYTF. The DNA for the CDR3 is TGTGCCACCAGTGACGGGACAGGGGTCTATGGCTACACCTTC. J is TRBJ1-2 and V is TRBV24-1; 10 nucleotides line up with TRBD1. This CDR3 contains 14 residues. Trimming took 4 bases from V and 4 from J; bases not matched to a gene: 2. Germline-derived CDR1 and CDR2 are KGHDR and SFDVKD.

This clonotype has just a few counts. The gene calls are TRBV10-3 and TRBJ2-7; 8 nucleotides line up with TRBD1. V gave up 2 bases and J gave up 0 bases; unmatched junction bases: 6. The CDR3 sequence is 16 residues long. From germline, CDR1 is ENHRY and CDR2 SYGVKD. CDR3 protein: CAISEVHRGSSYEQYF. The DNA for the CDR3 is TGTGCCATCAGTGAGGTCCACAGGGGGAGCTCCTACGAGCAGTACTTC.

Comments on this clonotype: Its ends do not fully match the called genes, so a read error is possible. J is TRBJ2-7 and V is TRBV7-2, with unresolved D. CDR1 is SGHTA, CDR2 FQGNSA, per germline. This CDR3 has 11 residues. The CDR3 reads CASSLSGPKGF. The CDR3 region has the DNA TGTGCCAGCAGCTTATCCGGGCCTAAGGGCTTC.

V usage is TRBV7-8 and J usage is TRBJ2-2; 11 bases align to TRBD2. This CDR3 is built from 17 residues. In germline, CDR1 is SGHVS, CDR2 FQNEAQ. After removal of 0 bases from V and 1 base from J, the junction contained 1 base not matched to a gene. CDR3 in amino acids: CASSLAGTSGNTGELFF. The DNA for the CDR3 is TGTGCCAGCAGCTTAGCCGGGACTAGCGGGAACACCGGGGAGCTGTTTTTT.

The rearrangement uses TRBV24-1 and TRBJ1-5; tentative D call: TRBD1 (5 bases). Per the germline V gene, CDR1 is KGHDR and CDR2 is SFDVKD. Trimming cost V 3 bases and J 8 bases, with 10 bases left between them. The length of the CDR3 is 13 residues. Here the CDR3 reads CATSDPTGEPQHF. CDR3 in DNA: TGTGCCACCAGTGATCCAACAGGAGAGCCCCAGCATTTT.

There are many counts of this clonotype. CDR3 in DNA: TGTGCCAGTAGTATTTCGCAGAACACCGGGGAGCTGTTTTTT. It encodes CASSISQNTGELFF. The J gene is TRBJ2-2, the V gene TRBV19; D gene uncertain. The V and J ends lost 3 bases and 1 base respectively, with 6 bases between them. The CDR3 has 14 amino acids. The V gene's germline CDR1 is LNHDA and CDR2 SQIVND (reference sequence).

This clonotype was picked up many times. The rearrangement joins TRBV11-3 to TRBJ2-5; a possible D gene is TRBD2 (5 bases). The germline gives CDR1 SGHNT, CDR2 YENEEA. Trimming stripped 5 bases from V and 3 bases from J, with 16 bases between. The CDR3 loop spans 15 amino acids. This CDR3 is CASSGAAGREETQYF. Here the CDR3 DNA reads TGTGCCAGCAGCGGAGCGGCAGGAAGAGAAGAGACCCAGTACTTC.

The J gene is TRBJ1-5, the V gene TRBV20-1, with D hard to call. This CDR3 spans 14 amino acids. V shed 0 bases and J shed 3 bases, with 9 bases lying between them. Germline lookup yields CDR1 DFQATT and CDR2 SNEGSKA (reference sequence). The CDR3 sequence: CSARDPASNQPQHF. The CDR3 bases are TGCAGTGCTAGAGATCCGGCATCCAATCAGCCCCAGCATTTT.

The chain couples TRBV5-1 to TRBJ2-5; D is unresolved. V was clipped by 6 bases and J by 9 bases, with 12 bases between them. Germline loops: CDR1 SGHRS, CDR2 YFSETQ. The CDR3 sequence is 11 residues long. The DNA of the CDR3 is TGCGCCAGCACCGAAAGCCGGGCCCAGTACTTC. Translated: CASTESRAQYF.

V and J are TRBV20-1 and TRBJ2-7, with D possibly TRBD1 on 6 matching bases. Trimming took off 5 bases at V and 0 bases at J, with 14 bases between the two ends. Germline V lookup: CDR1 DFQATT, CDR2 SNEGSKA (reference sequence). The CDR3 is made up of 14 amino acids. The CDR3 is CSASGTRSSYEQYF. As DNA, the CDR3 is TGCAGTGCTTCCGGGACACGGAGCTCCTACGAGCAGTACTTC.

There are many counts of this clonotype. The chain is built from TRBV7-2 and TRBJ1-1, with unresolved D. Germline CDR1 is SGHTA and CDR2 is FQGNSA. V was clipped by 4 bases and J by 5 bases, with 11 bases between them. This CDR3 has 13 amino acids. The CDR3 nucleotides read TGTGCCAGCAGCTCCACCCGGGTTACTGAAGCTTTCTTT. This encodes CASSSTRVTEAFF. Using reference TRBV7-2 and TRBJ1-1 for the parts outside the CDR3, the full variable domain is GAGVSQSPSNKVTEKGKDVELRCDPISGHTALYWYRQSLGQGLEFLIYFQGNSAPDKSGLPSDRFSAERTGGSVSTLTIQRTQQEDSAVYLCASSSTRVTEAFFGQGTRLTVV.

This clonotype was seen repeatedly, ten times or more. The V call is TRBV10-3, the J call TRBJ2-2; a possible D gene is TRBD2 (5 bases). The CDR3 is 14 residues long. Germline V lookup: CDR1 ENHRY, CDR2 SYGVKD. V was cut by 7 bases and J by 4 bases, with 13 bases left in between. The CDR3 is CAINEGSTTGELFF. CDR3 in DNA: TGTGCCATCAACGAGGGATCCACCACCGGGGAGCTGTTTTTT.

This clonotype was seen ten or more times. The rearrangement joins TRBV5-1 to TRBJ2-7; 7 bases align to TRBD1. Per the germline V gene, CDR1 is SGHRS and CDR2 is YFSETQ. The CDR3 extends over 14 amino acids. V trimming: 6 bases; J trimming: 5 bases; junction bases outside the gene matches: 11. The CDR3 protein is CASNPGRGPNEQYF. In nucleotides, the CDR3 is TGCGCCAGCAATCCGGGAAGGGGGCCGAACGAGCAGTACTTC.

This clonotype occurred many times. The J gene is TRBJ1-2, the V gene TRBV7-8; D gene ambiguous. The CDR3 has 14 residues. The V end was cut by 1 base, the J end by 1 base, with 7 bases between. Per the germline V gene, CDR1 is SGHVS and CDR2 is FQNEAQ. This CDR3 is CASSLGQFNYGYTF. The DNA of the CDR3 is TGTGCCAGCAGCTTAGGGCAGTTTAACTATGGCTACACCTTC.

The chain links TRBV6-4 to TRBJ2-2; D perhaps matches TRBD2 (5 bases). Trimming removed 3 bases from V and 2 bases from J, with 13 bases in between. CDR3 length: 16 residues. From germline, CDR1 is MRHNA and CDR2 SNTAGT. The CDR3 DNA is TGTGCCAGCAGTGATGAGGGCGGGTTTAACACCGGGGAGCTGTTTTTT. It codes for CASSDEGGFNTGELFF.

This clonotype was observed at least ten times. The genes are TRBV20-1 and TRBJ2-1; the D is unclear. Per the germline V gene, CDR1 is DFQATT and CDR2 is SNEGSKA (reference sequence). The germline V and J ends were trimmed by 0 bases and 0 bases, with 15 bases remaining between them. The CDR3 consists of 17 residues. CDR3 region: CSARDIMGSSSYNEQFF. DNA of the CDR3: TGCAGTGCTAGAGATATTATGGGCTCCAGCTCCTACAATGAGCAGTTCTTC.

This clonotype was seen only once. A read error may be the cause here, since a much bigger clone is one base away. The rearrangement joins TRBV27 to TRBJ1-6; 7 nucleotides align to TRBD1. CDR1 is MNHEY, CDR2 SMNVEV, per germline (reference sequence). With 6 bases clipped from V and 8 bases from J, the junction kept 7 bases outside the gene matches. The CDR3 has 14 amino acids. CDR3 coding DNA: TGTGCCAGCAGCTGGCAGGGGGTGGATTCACCCCTCCACTTT. Its protein product is CASSWQGVDSPLHF.

Many counts were recorded for this clonotype. CDR3 amino acids: CASSVSLNPLGNTIYF. As DNA, the CDR3 is TGTGCCAGCAGCGTCAGTCTAAACCCCCTTGGAAACACCATATATTTT. The chain joins TRBV9 to TRBJ1-3; D is unresolved. Germline CDR1 and CDR2: SGDLS and YYNGEE. The CDR3 spans 16 residues. V was shortened by 2 bases and J by 3 bases, with 15 bases between the two germline ends. Using reference TRBV9 and TRBJ1-3 for the parts outside the CDR3, the full variable domain is DSGVTQTPKHLITATGQRVTLRCSPRSGDLSVYWYQQSLDQGLQFLIQYYNGEERAKGNILERFSAQQFPDLHSELNLSSLELGDSALYFCASSVSLNPLGNTIYFGEGSWLTVV.